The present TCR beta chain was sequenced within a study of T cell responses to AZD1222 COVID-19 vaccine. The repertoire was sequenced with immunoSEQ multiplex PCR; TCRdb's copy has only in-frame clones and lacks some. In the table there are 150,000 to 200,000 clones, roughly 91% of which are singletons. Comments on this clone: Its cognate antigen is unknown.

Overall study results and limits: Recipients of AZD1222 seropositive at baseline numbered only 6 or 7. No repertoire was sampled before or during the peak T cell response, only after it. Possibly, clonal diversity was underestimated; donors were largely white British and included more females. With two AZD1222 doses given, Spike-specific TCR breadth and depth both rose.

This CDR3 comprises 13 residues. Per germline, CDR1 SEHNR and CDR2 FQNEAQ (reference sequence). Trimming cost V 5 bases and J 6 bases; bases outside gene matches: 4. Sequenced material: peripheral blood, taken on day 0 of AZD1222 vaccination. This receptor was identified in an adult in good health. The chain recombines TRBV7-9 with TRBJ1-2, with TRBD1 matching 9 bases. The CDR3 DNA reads TGTGCCAGCAGCCACCGGGACAGGGATGGCTACACCTTC. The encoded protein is CASSHRDRDGYTF.